A selection of T cell receptor beta chains follows, all from one sample in a study of cytomegalovirus exposure and HLA in healthy donors. Using immunoSEQ multiplex PCR, the repertoire was profiled, and TCRdb retains in-frame clones only, with some absent. The sample shows approximately 160,000 clones, 91% of them seen only once. The sequenced material came from PBMCs. The source of these receptors is a woman in her late teens or twenties in good health and CMV-seropositive. Both conserved end residues are part of each CDR3. A D gene is named only where the DNA matches it firmly. Expanded clones get a size class; other rows say once, few or many, or leave the size out.

D: -
size: -
V: TRBV2
J: TRBJ2-1
DNA: TGTGCCAGCAACCAGCGAGAGTACAATGAGCAGTTCTTC
CDR3: CASNQREYNEQFF

D: -
size: -
V: TRBV2
J: TRBJ1-2
DNA: TGTGCCAGCAGTGAAGAGGGGTATGGCTACACCTTC
CDR3: CASSEEGYGYTF

D: -
size: -
V: TRBV4-1
J: TRBJ2-7
DNA: TGCGCCAGCAGCCAAGAAGGGGTTAGCTCCTACGAGCAGTACTTC
CDR3: CASSQEGVSSYEQYF

D: TRBD2
size: -
V: TRBV10-3
J: TRBJ2-1
DNA: TGTGCCATCAGTGGGGGACTAGGAGTCGATGAGCAGTTCTTC
CDR3: CAISGGLGVDEQFF

D: TRBD2
size: few
V: TRBV6-5
J: TRBJ2-2
DNA: TGTGCCAGCAGTTACTCGAACCTAGCGGGAGCAGGGGAGCTGTTTTTT
CDR3: CASSYSNLAGAGELFF

D: TRBD1
size: once
V: TRBV18
J: TRBJ1-1
DNA: TGTGCCAGCTCACCACCGGACAGGGCAGCTTTCTTT
CDR3: CASSPPDRAAFF

D: TRBD2
size: -
V: TRBV2
J: TRBJ2-7
DNA: TGTGCCAGCAGTGAAGGGACTAGCGGGAGAAGGTACGAGCAGTACTTC
CDR3: CASSEGTSGRRYEQYF

D: -
size: once
V: TRBV4-2
J: TRBJ2-1
DNA: TGTGCCAGCAGCCAAGTTTCCGGGAACTACAATGAGCAGTTCTTC
CDR3: CASSQVSGNYNEQFF

D: -
size: -
V: TRBV19
J: TRBJ2-7
DNA: TGTGCCAGTAGTATTCGCGGACAGCCACCCCTCGAGCAGTACTTC
CDR3: CASSIRGQPPLEQYF

D: -
size: -
V: TRBV7-9
J: TRBJ2-6
DNA: TGTGCCAGCAGCTCCTGGGCGGGGCAGGAGCCGTCTGGGGCCAACGTCCTGACTTTC
CDR3: CASSSWAGQEPSGANVLTF

D: -
size: -
V: TRBV19
J: TRBJ1-3
DNA: TGTGCCAGTAGCCGGAGTCGAAACACCATATATTTT
CDR3: CASSRSRNTIYF

D: -
size: -
V: TRBV6-7
J: TRBJ2-7
DNA: TGTGCCAGCACCATATGGGGGCTAGGGCCAAGCTCCTACGAGCAGTACTTC
CDR3: CASTIWGLGPSSYEQYF

D: TRBD2
size: -
V: TRBV2
J: TRBJ2-3
DNA: TGTGCCAGCACCGCGGGACTAGCAGTCCCCCGGGCCCGCACAGATACGCAGTATTTT
CDR3: CASTAGLAVPRARTDTQYF

D: -
size: -
V: TRBV14
J: TRBJ2-7
DNA: TGTGCCAGCAGCCAAGGAGTCGGGGTGGGGTACGAGCAGTACTTC
CDR3: CASSQGVGVGYEQYF

D: -
size: -
V: TRBV19
J: TRBJ1-1
DNA: TGTGCCAGTAGTATCTCCGGGTGGAAGAACACTGAAGCTTTCTTT
CDR3: CASSISGWKNTEAFF

D: -
size: -
V: TRBV6-6
J: TRBJ2-2
DNA: TGTGCCAGCAGTTACGGCCCGAACCCCGGGGAGCTGTTTTTT
CDR3: CASSYGPNPGELFF

D: -
size: -
V: TRBV6-5
J: TRBJ2-1
DNA: TGTGCCGCACGACTAAACCCTTTCGACAATGAGCAGTTCTTC
CDR3: CAARLNPFDNEQFF

D: -
size: -
V: TRBV7-3
J: TRBJ2-5
DNA: TGTGCCAGCAGCTTCCTCCCGACAGACCCTAGAGAGACCCAGTACTTC
CDR3: CASSFLPTDPRETQYF

D: TRBD1
size: -
V: TRBV7-4
J: TRBJ2-5
DNA: TGTGCCAGCAGAGGCCCACAGGGGTACCAAGAGACCCAGTACTTC
CDR3: CASRGPQGYQETQYF

D: -
size: -
V: TRBV5-1
J: TRBJ2-5
DNA: TGCGCCAGCAGCTTGCGAGAGACCCAGTACTTC
CDR3: CASSLRETQYF

D: -
size: once
V: TRBV27
J: TRBJ2-7
DNA: TGTGCCAGCAGTTTTAGGGCCAGGGTGGCCTACGAGCAGTACTTC
CDR3: CASSFRARVAYEQYF

D: -
size: -
V: TRBV18
J: TRBJ1-1
DNA: TGTGCCAGCTCACCACCGAGCCCGTTGAACACTGAAGCTTTCTTT
CDR3: CASSPPSPLNTEAFF

D: -
size: -
V: TRBV9
J: TRBJ2-2
DNA: TGTGCCAGCAGCGTAGGCGGCAGGGGAGTCACCGGGGAGCTGTTTTTT
CDR3: CASSVGGRGVTGELFF

D: TRBD2
size: -
V: TRBV6-4
J: TRBJ2-1
DNA: TGTGCCAGCAGTGACGGAATAGCGGGAGGGTTCTACAATGAGCAGTTCTTC
CDR3: CASSDGIAGGFYNEQFF

D: -
size: -
V: TRBV5-4
J: TRBJ1-3
DNA: TGTGCCAGCAGCATATTAGAGGTTGGAAACACCATATATTTT
CDR3: CASSILEVGNTIYF

D: TRBD1
size: -
V: TRBV5-5
J: TRBJ1-2
DNA: TGTGCCAGCAGCCGGGACAGTTCCGCCTATGGCTACACCTTC
CDR3: CASSRDSSAYGYTF

D: TRBD2
size: -
V: TRBV7-8
J: TRBJ2-5
DNA: TGTGCCAGCAGCTTCATTAGCGGGGGCTTTTCGGCCCAGTACTTC
CDR3: CASSFISGGFSAQYF

D: -
size: -
V: TRBV7-9
J: TRBJ1-1
DNA: TGTGCCAGCAGCTTAGAAGCAGGGAACACTGAAGCTTTCTTT
CDR3: CASSLEAGNTEAFF

D: TRBD1
size: -
V: TRBV19
J: TRBJ2-6
DNA: TGTGCCAGTAGTATAGCGGGACAGGGGGCCAACGTCCTGACTTTC
CDR3: CASSIAGQGANVLTF

D: -
size: -
V: TRBV28
J: TRBJ1-5
DNA: TGTGCCAGCAGTTTATTCGGCAATCAGCCCCAGCATTTT
CDR3: CASSLFGNQPQHF

D: -
size: -
V: TRBV7-2
J: TRBJ2-1
DNA: TGTGCCAGCAGCTTGAGTGCCGGCTCCTACAATGAGCAGTTCTTC
CDR3: CASSLSAGSYNEQFF

D: -
size: -
V: TRBV7-9
J: TRBJ2-1
DNA: TGTGCCAGCAGCTCCTCGCTTTCCGGTAGAGCCAATGAGCAGTTCTTC
CDR3: CASSSSLSGRANEQFF

D: TRBD1
size: -
V: TRBV4-3
J: TRBJ2-1
DNA: TGCGCCAGCAGTCATACAGGGGGCGACTACAATGAGCAGTTCTTC
CDR3: CASSHTGGDYNEQFF

D: -
size: -
V: TRBV7-2
J: TRBJ1-5
DNA: TGTGCCAGCAGCTTAATCGGCAGGGGACAGCCCCAGCATTTT
CDR3: CASSLIGRGQPQHF

D: TRBD1
size: -
V: TRBV2
J: TRBJ1-4
DNA: TGTGCCAGCAGCCAGACCGGACAGGGGGTTTCTAATGAAAAACTGTTTTTT
CDR3: CASSQTGQGVSNEKLFF

D: -
size: -
V: TRBV10-3
J: TRBJ2-3
DNA: TGTGCCATCAGTCCCCGGGACTCGGGGATAGATACGCAGTATTTT
CDR3: CAISPRDSGIDTQYF

D: -
size: -
V: TRBV7-9
J: TRBJ1-5
DNA: TGTGCCAGCAGCGACACAGGGTACGATCAGCCCCAGCATTTT
CDR3: CASSDTGYDQPQHF

D: TRBD1
size: -
V: TRBV5-1
J: TRBJ2-1
DNA: TGCGCCAGCAGCACGACAGGGATAGGTGAGCAGTTCTTC
CDR3: CASSTTGIGEQFF

D: -
size: -
V: TRBV30
J: TRBJ2-2
DNA: TGTGCCTGGAACCGGGACACACTGACCGGGGAGCTGTTTTTT
CDR3: CAWNRDTLTGELFF

D: -
size: -
V: TRBV6-6
J: TRBJ2-7
DNA: TGTGCCAGCAGCACCCCTCAAGGGGCGCTGACCTACGAGCAGTACTTC
CDR3: CASSTPQGALTYEQYF

D: TRBD2
size: -
V: TRBV2
J: TRBJ2-7
DNA: TGTGCCAGCAGTGAAGTGGCTAGCGGGTCCTACGAGCAGTACTTC
CDR3: CASSEVASGSYEQYF

D: -
size: -
V: TRBV13
J: TRBJ2-2
DNA: TGTGCCAGCAGCCCCAGGGGTAGCGCGAACACCGGGGAGCTGTTTTTT
CDR3: CASSPRGSANTGELFF

D: -
size: -
V: TRBV27
J: TRBJ2-7
DNA: TGTGCCAGCAGCCGACACCGATCCTCCTACGAGCAGTACTTC
CDR3: CASSRHRSSYEQYF

D: TRBD2
size: -
V: TRBV4-2
J: TRBJ2-7
DNA: TGTGCCAGCAGCCTGGGACTAGCGGGAGGGGACGAGCAGTACTTC
CDR3: CASSLGLAGGDEQYF

D: TRBD2
size: -
V: TRBV7-9
J: TRBJ2-3
DNA: TGTGCCAGCAGCCTCACTAGCGGGGGACCCACAGATACGCAGTATTTT
CDR3: CASSLTSGGPTDTQYF

D: TRBD2
size: -
V: TRBV6-1
J: TRBJ2-3
DNA: TGTGCCGTACAAGCGGGGGGGGATTCAGATACGCAGTATTTT
CDR3: CAVQAGGDSDTQYF

D: -
size: -
V: TRBV7-2
J: TRBJ2-7
DNA: TGTGCCAGCAGCTTAGGCCGGACTGACTACGAGCAGTACTTC
CDR3: CASSLGRTDYEQYF

D: -
size: -
V: TRBV7-9
J: TRBJ2-7
DNA: TGTGCCAGCAGCTTAAGGGCGGGGACCTCCTACGAGCAGTACTTC
CDR3: CASSLRAGTSYEQYF

D: TRBD2
size: -
V: TRBV28
J: TRBJ2-7
DNA: TGTGCCAGCAGTTCCGGGACTAGCGGGATAGACGAGCAGTACTTC
CDR3: CASSSGTSGIDEQYF

D: -
size: -
V: TRBV5-1
J: TRBJ1-1
DNA: TGCGCCAGCAGGCGGGTCTCGGACCTTCCTACTGAAGCTTTCTTT
CDR3: CASRRVSDLPTEAFF

D: TRBD1
size: -
V: TRBV27
J: TRBJ1-1
DNA: TGTGCCATCCCCACGGGGACAGGGGGTCTGAACACTGAAGCTTTCTTT
CDR3: CAIPTGTGGLNTEAFF

D: -
size: -
V: TRBV30
J: TRBJ1-1
DNA: TGTGCCTGGATCCGGGGGGATATCAACACTGAAGCTTTCTTT
CDR3: CAWIRGDINTEAFF

D: TRBD1
size: once
V: TRBV7-9
J: TRBJ2-3
DNA: TGTGCCAGCAGCTTTTGGACAGGGGGCACAGATACGCAGTATTTT
CDR3: CASSFWTGGTDTQYF

D: TRBD1
size: few
V: TRBV27
J: TRBJ1-5
DNA: TGTGCCAGCAGCCTAGGACAGGGTCCCAATCAGCCCCAGCATTTT
CDR3: CASSLGQGPNQPQHF

D: TRBD2
size: -
V: TRBV5-1
J: TRBJ2-1
DNA: TGCGCCAGCAGCGGCGGGACTAGCGGGGCCAATGAGCAGTTCTTC
CDR3: CASSGGTSGANEQFF

D: TRBD2
size: -
V: TRBV7-2
J: TRBJ2-7
DNA: TGTGCCAGCAGCTTAGCTGGCGGGGGATACTCCTACGAGCAGTACTTC
CDR3: CASSLAGGGYSYEQYF

D: -
size: -
V: TRBV29-1
J: TRBJ2-1
DNA: TGCAGCGTCGGGAGCGGTCCCCCGGTATTCTTC
CDR3: CSVGSGPPVFF

D: -
size: -
V: TRBV27
J: TRBJ1-6
DNA: TGTGCCAGCAGTTTATTCCCCGCCGGGTTCGGTAATTCACCCCTCCACTTT
CDR3: CASSLFPAGFGNSPLHF

D: TRBD2
size: -
V: TRBV4-3
J: TRBJ2-1
DNA: TGCGCCAGCAGCCAAGATCAGCCTAGCGGGAGGCATGAGCAGTTCTTC
CDR3: CASSQDQPSGRHEQFF